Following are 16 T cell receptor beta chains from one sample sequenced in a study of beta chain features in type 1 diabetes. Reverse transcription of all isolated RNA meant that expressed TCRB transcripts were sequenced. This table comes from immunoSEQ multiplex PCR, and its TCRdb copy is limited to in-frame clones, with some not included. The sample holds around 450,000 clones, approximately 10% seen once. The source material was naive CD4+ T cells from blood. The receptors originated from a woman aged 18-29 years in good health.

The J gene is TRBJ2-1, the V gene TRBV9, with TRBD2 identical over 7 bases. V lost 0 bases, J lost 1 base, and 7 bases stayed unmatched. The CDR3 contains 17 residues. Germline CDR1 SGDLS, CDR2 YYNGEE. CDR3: CASSVGSGGLSYNEQFF. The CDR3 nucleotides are TGTGCCAGCAGCGTAGGATCGGGAGGCCTTTCCTACAATGAGCAGTTCTTC.

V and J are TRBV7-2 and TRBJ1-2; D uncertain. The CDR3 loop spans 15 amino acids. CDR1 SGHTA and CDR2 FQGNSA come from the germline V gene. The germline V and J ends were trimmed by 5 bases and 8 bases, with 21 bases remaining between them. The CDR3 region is CASSTRTESLAGYTF. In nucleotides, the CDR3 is TGTGCCAGCAGCACCCGGACTGAATCCCTGGCCGGCTACACCTTC.

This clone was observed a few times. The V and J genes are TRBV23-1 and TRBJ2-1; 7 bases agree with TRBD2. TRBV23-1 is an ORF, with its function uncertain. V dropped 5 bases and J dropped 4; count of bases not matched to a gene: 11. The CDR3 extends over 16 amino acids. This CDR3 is CASSGGEAKRYNEQFF. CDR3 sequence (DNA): TGCGCCAGCAGTGGGGGGGAAGCGAAACGTTACAATGAGCAGTTCTTC.

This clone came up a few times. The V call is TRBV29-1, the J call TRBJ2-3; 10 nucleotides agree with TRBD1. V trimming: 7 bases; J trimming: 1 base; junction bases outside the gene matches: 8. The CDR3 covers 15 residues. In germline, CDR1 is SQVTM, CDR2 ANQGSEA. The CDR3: CSASRGTGGTDTQYF. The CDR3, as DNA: TGCAGCGCCAGCCGGGGGACAGGGGGCACAGATACGCAGTATTTT.

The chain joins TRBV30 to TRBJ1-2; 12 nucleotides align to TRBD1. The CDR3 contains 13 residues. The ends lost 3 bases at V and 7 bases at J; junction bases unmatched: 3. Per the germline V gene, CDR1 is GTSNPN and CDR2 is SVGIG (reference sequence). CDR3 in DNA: TGTGCCTGGAGGGGACAGGGGGCGCTTGGCTACACCTTC. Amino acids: CAWRGQGALGYTF.

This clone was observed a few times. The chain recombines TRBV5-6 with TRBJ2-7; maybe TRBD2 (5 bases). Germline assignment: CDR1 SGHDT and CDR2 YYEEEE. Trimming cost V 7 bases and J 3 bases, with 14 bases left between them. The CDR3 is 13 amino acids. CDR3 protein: CASPMRTCYEQYF. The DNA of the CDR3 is TGTGCCAGCCCCATGAGGACTTGCTACGAGCAGTACTTC.

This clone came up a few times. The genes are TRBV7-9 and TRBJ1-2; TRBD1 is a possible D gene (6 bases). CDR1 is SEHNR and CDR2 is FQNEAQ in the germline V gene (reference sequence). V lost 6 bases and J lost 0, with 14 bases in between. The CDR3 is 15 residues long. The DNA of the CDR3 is TGTGCCAGCAGACCCTGGGACATAACTAACTATGGCTACACCTTC. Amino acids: CASRPWDITNYGYTF. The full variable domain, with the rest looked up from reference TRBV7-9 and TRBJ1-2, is DTGVSQNPRHKITKRGQNVTFRCDPISEHNRLYWYRQTLGQGPEFLTYFQNEAQLEKSRLLSDRFSAERPKGSFSTLEIQRTEQGDSAMYLCASRPWDITNYGYTFGSGTRLTVV.

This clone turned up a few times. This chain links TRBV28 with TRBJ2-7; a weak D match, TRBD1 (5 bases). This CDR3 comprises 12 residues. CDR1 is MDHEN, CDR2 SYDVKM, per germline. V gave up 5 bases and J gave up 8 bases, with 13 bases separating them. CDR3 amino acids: CASSMRSGKQYV. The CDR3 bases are TGTGCCAGCAGTATGAGATCAGGGAAGCAGTACGTC.

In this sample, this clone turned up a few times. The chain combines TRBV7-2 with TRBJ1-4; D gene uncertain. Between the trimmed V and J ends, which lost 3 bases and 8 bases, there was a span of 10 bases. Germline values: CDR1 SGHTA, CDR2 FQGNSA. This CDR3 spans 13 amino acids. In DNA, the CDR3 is TGTGCCAGCAGCTTTTTTACATCAGAAAAACTGTTTTTT. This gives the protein CASSFFTSEKLFF.

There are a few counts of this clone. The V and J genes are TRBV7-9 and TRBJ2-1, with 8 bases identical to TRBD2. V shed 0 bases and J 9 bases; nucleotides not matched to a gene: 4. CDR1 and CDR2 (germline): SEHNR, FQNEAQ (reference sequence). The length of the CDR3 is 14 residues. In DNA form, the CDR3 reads TGTGCCAGCAGCTTAGCAGCGGGAGTGAGTGAGCAGTTCTTC. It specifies CASSLAAGVSEQFF.

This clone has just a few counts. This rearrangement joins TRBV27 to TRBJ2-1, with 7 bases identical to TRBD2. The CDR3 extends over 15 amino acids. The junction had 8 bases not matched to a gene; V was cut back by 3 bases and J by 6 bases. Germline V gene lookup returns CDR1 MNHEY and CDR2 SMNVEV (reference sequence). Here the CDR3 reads CASSLVASGANEQFF. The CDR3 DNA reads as TGTGCCAGCAGTTTGGTAGCTAGCGGAGCCAATGAGCAGTTCTTC.

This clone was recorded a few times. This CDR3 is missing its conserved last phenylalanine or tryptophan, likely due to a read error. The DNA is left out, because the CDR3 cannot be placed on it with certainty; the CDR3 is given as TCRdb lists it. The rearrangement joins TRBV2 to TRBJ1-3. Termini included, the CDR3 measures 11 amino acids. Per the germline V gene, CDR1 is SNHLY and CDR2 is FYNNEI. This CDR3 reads CASLRVGGGVI.

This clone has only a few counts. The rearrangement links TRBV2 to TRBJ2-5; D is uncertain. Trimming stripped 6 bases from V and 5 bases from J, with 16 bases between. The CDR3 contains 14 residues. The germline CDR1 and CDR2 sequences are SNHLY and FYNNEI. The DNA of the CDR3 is TGTGCCAGCAGGACCAACCTAGGAACGGAGACCCAGTACTTC. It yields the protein CASRTNLGTETQYF. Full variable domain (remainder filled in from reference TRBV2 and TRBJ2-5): EPEVTQTPSHQVTQMGQEVILRCVPISNHLYFYWYRQILGQKVEFLVSFYNNEISEKSEIFDDQFSVERPDGSNFTLKIRSTKLEDSAMYFCASRTNLGTETQYFGPGTRLLVL.

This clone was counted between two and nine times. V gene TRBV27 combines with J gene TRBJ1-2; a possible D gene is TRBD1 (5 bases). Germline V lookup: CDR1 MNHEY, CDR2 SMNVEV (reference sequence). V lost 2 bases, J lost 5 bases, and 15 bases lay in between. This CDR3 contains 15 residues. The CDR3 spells CASSLQGPSRYGYTF. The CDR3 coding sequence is TGTGCCAGCAGTTTACAGGGCCCTAGCCGGTATGGCTACACCTTC.

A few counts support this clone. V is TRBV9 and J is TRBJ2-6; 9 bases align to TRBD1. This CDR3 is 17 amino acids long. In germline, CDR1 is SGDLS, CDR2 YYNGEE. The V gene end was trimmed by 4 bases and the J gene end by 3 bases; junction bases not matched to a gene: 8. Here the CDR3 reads CASSTGGAVVGANVLTF. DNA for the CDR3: TGTGCCAGCAGCACAGGGGGCGCAGTGGTTGGGGCCAACGTCCTGACTTTC.

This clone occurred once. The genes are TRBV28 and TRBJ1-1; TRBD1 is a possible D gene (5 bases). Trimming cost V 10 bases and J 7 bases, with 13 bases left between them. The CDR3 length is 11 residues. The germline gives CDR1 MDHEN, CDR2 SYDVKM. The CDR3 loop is CATRGPSEAFF. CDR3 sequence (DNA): TGTGCCACGCGGGGACCCAGTGAAGCTTTCTTT.